The present entry profiles one T cell receptor (beta chain) with its context. Reverse transcribing all isolated RNA meant expressed TCRB transcripts were sequenced. The protocol was immunoSEQ multiplex PCR, while the TCRdb copy is restricted to in-frame clones and leaves out a portion. The sample comprises about 900,000 clones, about a sixth of which are singletons, and 0.023% rests with the top ten. Germline V lookup: CDR1 LNHDA, CDR2 SQIVND (reference sequence). V was trimmed by 3 bases and J by 0 bases, leaving 15 bases between them. The CDR3 is made up of 16 amino acids. These data come from a study of beta chain features in type 1 diabetes.

Sequencing used naive CD4+ T cells from blood. This chain connects TRBV19 to TRBJ2-7; possibly TRBD1 for D (6 bases). This receptor was obtained from a woman aged 18-29 years in good health. CDR3 coding DNA: TGTGCCAGTAGTATTTCGGGGACACCTTTCTCCTACGAGCAGTACTTC. Its translation is CASSISGTPFSYEQYF.